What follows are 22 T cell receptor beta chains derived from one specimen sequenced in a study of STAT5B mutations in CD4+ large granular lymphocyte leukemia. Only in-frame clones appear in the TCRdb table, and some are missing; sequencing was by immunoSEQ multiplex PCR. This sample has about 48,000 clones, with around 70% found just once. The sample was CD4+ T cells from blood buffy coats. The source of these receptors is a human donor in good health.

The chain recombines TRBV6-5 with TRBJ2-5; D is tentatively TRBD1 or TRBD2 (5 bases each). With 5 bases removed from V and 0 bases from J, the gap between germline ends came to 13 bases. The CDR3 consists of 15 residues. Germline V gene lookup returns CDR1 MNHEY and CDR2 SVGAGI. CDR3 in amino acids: CASSHDGAYQETQYF. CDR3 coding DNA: TGTGCCAGCAGTCATGACGGGGCGTACCAAGAGACCCAGTACTTC.

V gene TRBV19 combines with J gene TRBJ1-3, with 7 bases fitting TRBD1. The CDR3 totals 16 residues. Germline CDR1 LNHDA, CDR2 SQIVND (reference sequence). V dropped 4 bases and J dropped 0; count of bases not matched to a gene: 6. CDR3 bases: TGTGCCAGTAGTACCAGGGGGGCTTCCTCTGGAAACACCATATATTTT. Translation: CASSTRGASSGNTIYF.

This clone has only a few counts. As DNA, the CDR3 is TGTGCCAGCTCACCGGACACTGGTCGGGCCCAGCATTTT. This codes for CASSPDTGRAQHF. The chain couples TRBV18 to TRBJ1-5; D is perhaps TRBD1 (5 bases). The CDR3 runs 13 residues. Germline V gene sequence: CDR1 KGHSH, CDR2 LQKENI. Trimming took off 3 bases at V and 11 bases at J, with 14 bases between the two ends.

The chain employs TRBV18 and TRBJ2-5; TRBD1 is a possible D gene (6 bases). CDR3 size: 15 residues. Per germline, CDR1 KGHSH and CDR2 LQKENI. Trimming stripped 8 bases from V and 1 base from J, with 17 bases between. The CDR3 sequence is CASQWTADSQETQYF. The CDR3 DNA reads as TGTGCCAGCCAGTGGACAGCCGATAGCCAAGAGACCCAGTACTTC.

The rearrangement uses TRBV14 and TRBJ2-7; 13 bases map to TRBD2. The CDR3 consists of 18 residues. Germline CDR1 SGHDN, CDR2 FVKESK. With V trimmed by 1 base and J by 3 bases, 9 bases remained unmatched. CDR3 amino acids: CASSQGITGTSGVYEQYF. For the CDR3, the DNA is TGTGCCAGCAGCCAAGGTATTACCGGGACTAGCGGGGTCTACGAGCAGTACTTC.

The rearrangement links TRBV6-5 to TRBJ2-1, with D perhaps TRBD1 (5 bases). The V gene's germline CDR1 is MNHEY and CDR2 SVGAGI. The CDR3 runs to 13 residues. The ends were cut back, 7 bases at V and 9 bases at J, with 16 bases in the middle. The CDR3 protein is CASTQGHFGEQFF. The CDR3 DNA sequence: TGTGCCAGCACCCAAGGACATTTCGGTGAGCAGTTCTTC.

CDR3 bases: TGCAGCGTGGCCAGGGACTGGGGCACCGGGGAGCTGTTTTTT. Translation: CSVARDWGTGELFF. This chain joins TRBV29-1 and TRBJ2-2; weak D call: TRBD2 (6 bases). V shed 6 bases and J shed 4 bases, with 15 bases lying between them. Per germline, CDR1 SQVTM and CDR2 ANQGSEA. The CDR3 is 14 amino acids.

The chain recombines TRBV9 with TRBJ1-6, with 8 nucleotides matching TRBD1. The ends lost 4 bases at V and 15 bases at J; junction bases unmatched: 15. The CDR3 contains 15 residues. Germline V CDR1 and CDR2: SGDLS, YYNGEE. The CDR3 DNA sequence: TGTGCCAGCAGCCCGACCGGGACAGGCAAGGATCTCCTCCACTTT. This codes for CASSPTGTGKDLLHF.

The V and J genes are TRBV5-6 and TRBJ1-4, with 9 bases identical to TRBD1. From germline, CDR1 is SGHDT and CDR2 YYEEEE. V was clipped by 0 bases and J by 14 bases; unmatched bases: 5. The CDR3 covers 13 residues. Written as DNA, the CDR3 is TGTGCCAGCAGCTTGGGGGGACAGGGTAATCTGTTTTTT. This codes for CASSLGGQGNLFF. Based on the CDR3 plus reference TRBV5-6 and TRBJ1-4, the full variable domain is DAGVTQSPTHLIKTRGQQVTLRCSPKSGHDTVSWYQQALGQGPQFIFQYYEEEERQRGNFPDRFSGHQFPNYSSELNVNALLLGDSALYLCASSLGGQGNLFFGSGTQLSVL.

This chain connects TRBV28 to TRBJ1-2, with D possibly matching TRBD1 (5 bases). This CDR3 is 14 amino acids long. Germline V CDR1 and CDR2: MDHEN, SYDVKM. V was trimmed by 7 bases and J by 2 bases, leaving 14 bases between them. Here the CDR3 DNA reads TGTGCCAGCACCCAGGGAGGGAACAACTATGGCTACACCTTC. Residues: CASTQGGNNYGYTF.

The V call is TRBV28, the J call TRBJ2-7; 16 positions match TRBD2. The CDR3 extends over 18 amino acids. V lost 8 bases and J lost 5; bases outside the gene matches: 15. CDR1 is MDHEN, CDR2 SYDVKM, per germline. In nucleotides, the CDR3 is TGTGCCAGCCCTGACAGGGTGGGGACTAGCGGGGGGGCACACGAGCAGTACGTC. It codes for CASPDRVGTSGGAHEQYV.

In DNA form, the CDR3 reads TGTGCCAGCAGTAGGGTGAGAGGGATTAGCACTGAAGCTTTCTTT. Its translation is CASSRVRGISTEAFF. The chain joins TRBV27 to TRBJ1-1; the D is unclear. With 5 bases removed from V and 4 bases from J, the gap between germline ends came to 17 bases. Germline-derived CDR1 and CDR2 are MNHEY and SMNVEV (reference sequence). The CDR3 has 15 amino acids.

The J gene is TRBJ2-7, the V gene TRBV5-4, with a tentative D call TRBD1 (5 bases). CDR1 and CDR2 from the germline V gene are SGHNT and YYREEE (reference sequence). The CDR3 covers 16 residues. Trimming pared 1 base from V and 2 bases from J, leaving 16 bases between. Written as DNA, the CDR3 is TGTGCCAGCAGCTTGTCAGGGCGTGGGGTCGCCTACGAGCAGTACTTC. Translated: CASSLSGRGVAYEQYF.

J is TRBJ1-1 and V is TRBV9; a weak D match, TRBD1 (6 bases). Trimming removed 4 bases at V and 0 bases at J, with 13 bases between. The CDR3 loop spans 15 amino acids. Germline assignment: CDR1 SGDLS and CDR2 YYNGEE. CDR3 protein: CASSSPGHLNTEAFF. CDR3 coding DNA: TGTGCCAGCAGCTCCCCGGGACACCTGAACACTGAAGCTTTCTTT.

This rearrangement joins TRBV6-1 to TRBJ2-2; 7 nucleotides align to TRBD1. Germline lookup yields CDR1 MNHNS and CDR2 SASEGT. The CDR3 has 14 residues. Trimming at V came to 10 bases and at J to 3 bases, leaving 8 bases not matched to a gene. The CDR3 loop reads CATSRTGDTGELFF. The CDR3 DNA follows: TGTGCCACCTCCCGGACAGGTGACACCGGGGAGCTGTTTTTT.

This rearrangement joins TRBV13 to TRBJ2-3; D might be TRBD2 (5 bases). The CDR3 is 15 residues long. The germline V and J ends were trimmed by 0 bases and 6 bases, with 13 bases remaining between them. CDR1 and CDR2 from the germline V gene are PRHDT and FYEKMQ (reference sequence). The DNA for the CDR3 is TGTGCCAGCAGCTTAGGCCCAGCCAGAGGGGATACGCAGTATTTT. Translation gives CASSLGPARGDTQYF.

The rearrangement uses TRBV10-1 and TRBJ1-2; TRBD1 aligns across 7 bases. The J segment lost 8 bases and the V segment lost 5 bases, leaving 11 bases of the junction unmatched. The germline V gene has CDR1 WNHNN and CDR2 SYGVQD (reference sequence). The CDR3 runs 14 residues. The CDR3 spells CASSRTGKPSGYTF. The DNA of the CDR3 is TGCGCCAGCAGTAGGACAGGAAAACCCTCGGGCTACACCTTC.

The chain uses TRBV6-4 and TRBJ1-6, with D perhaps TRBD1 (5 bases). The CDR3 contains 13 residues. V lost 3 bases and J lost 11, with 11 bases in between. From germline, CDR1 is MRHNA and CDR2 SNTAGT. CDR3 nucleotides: TGTGCCAGCAGTGATGGGGGATCGACACCCCTCCACTTT. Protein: CASSDGGSTPLHF.

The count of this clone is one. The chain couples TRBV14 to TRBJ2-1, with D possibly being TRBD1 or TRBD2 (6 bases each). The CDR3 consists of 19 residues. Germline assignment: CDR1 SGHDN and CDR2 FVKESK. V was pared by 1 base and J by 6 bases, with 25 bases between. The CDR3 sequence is CASSQGGVVRGAGINEQFF. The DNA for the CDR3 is TGTGCCAGCAGCCAAGGGGGCGTCGTGAGGGGGGCTGGAATCAATGAGCAGTTCTTC.

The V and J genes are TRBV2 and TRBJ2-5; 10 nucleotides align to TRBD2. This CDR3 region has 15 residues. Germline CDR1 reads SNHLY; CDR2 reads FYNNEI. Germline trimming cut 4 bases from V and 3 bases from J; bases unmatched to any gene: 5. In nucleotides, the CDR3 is TGTGCCAGCAGTGTTGTAGCGGGGGGAAAAGAGACCCAGTACTTC. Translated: CASSVVAGGKETQYF.

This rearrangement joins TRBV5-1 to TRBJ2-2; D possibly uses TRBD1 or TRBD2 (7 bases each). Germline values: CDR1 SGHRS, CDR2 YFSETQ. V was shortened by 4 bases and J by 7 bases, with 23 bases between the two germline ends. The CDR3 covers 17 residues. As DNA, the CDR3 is TGCGCCAGCAGCCCGGTCCCAATACAGGGGAGGGACGGGGAGCTGTTTTTT. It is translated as CASSPVPIQGRDGELFF.

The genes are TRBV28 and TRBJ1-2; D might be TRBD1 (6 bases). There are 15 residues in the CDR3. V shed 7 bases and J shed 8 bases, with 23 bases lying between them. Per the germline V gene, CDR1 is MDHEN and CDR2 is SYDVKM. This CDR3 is CASTRGPGGRRGYTF. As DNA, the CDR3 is TGTGCCAGCACTCGCGGCCCCGGGGGGCGTCGGGGCTACACCTTC.